A single sample gave rise to the 27 T cell receptor beta chains below, sequenced in a study of T cell responses to AZD1222 COVID-19 vaccine. Assay used: immunoSEQ multiplex PCR; TCRdb lists only in-frame clones, some missing. The table lists about 170,000 clones, 87% of them singletons. The source was peripheral blood, collected 28 days after the second AZD1222 dose. The receptors come from an adult who received the AZD1222 COVID-19 vaccine.

A single count supports this clone. The V and J genes are TRBV12-3 or TRBV12-4 and TRBJ1-1; D is unresolved. With 6 bases removed from V and 5 bases from J, the gap between germline ends came to 10 bases. The CDR3 loop spans 12 amino acids. For the CDR3, the DNA is TGTGCCAGCAGCCCCGAGAAGACTGAAGCTTTCTTT. Translation gives CASSPEKTEAFF.

The chain employs TRBV3-1 (or the pseudogene TRBV3-2) and TRBJ2-7; D is tentatively TRBD1 or TRBD2 (6 bases each). The length of the CDR3 is 14 residues. V shed 0 bases and J shed 2 bases, with 8 bases lying between them. Germline CDR1 LGHDT, CDR2 YNNKEL (reference sequence). The CDR3 nucleotides are TGTGCCAGCAGCCAAGAGGGGGGCCCCTACGAGCAGTACTTC. This encodes CASSQEGGPYEQYF.

This chain joins TRBV5-1 and TRBJ1-4, with D possibly TRBD1 on 6 matching bases. The length of the CDR3 is 14 residues. V was shortened by 2 bases and J by 5 bases, with 10 bases between the two germline ends. CDR1 SGHRS and CDR2 YFSETQ come from the germline V gene. The CDR3: CASSFGQSNEKLFF. As DNA, the CDR3 is TGCGCCAGCAGCTTTGGACAGTCGAATGAAAAACTGTTTTTT.

V and J are TRBV3-1 (or the pseudogene TRBV3-2) and TRBJ2-3; TRBD2 matches 9 bases. The trim removed 6 bases at V and 3 bases at J, leaving 10 bases unmatched. The CDR3 covers 16 residues. Germline V gene data show CDR1 as LGHDT and CDR2 as YNNKEL (reference sequence). The CDR3 coding sequence is TGTGCCAGCAGGCGTAGCGGGAGCCTAGCAACAGATACGCAGTATTTT. Amino acids: CASRRSGSLATDTQYF.

The sample holds a few counts of this clone. The chain uses TRBV7-2 and TRBJ1-1; the match to TRBD1 covers 12 bases. With V trimmed by 4 bases and J by 7 bases, 10 bases remained unmatched. This CDR3 contains 16 residues. Germline lookup yields CDR1 SGHTA and CDR2 FQGNSA. The CDR3 DNA is TGTGCCAGCAGCTCCGGCGGGACAGGGGGCATAAGTGAAGCTTTCTTT. Protein product: CASSSGGTGGISEAFF.

For the CDR3, the DNA is TGCGCCAGCAGCTTGGCCTGGGACAGCGGTCGGTATGGCTACACCTTC. Residues: CASSLAWDSGRYGYTF. The chain recombines TRBV5-1 with TRBJ1-2, with TRBD1 matching 7 bases. The CDR3 has 16 amino acids. CDR1 SGHRS and CDR2 YFSETQ come from the germline V gene. Germline trimming cut 0 bases from V and 5 bases from J; bases unmatched to any gene: 10. Complete variable domain (other parts from reference TRBV5-1 and TRBJ1-2): KAGVTQTPRYLIKTRGQQVTLSCSPISGHRSVSWYQQTPGQGLQFLFEYFSETQRNKGNFPGRFSGRQFSNSRSEMNVSTLELGDSALYLCASSLAWDSGRYGYTFGSGTRLTVV.

This chain links TRBV11-2 with TRBJ2-7; TRBD1 might be the D (5 bases). The V end lost 1 base, the J end lost 2 bases, and 9 bases lay between the germline ends. This CDR3 is 14 amino acids long. Germline V gene sequence: CDR1 SGHAT, CDR2 FQNNGV. Here the CDR3 DNA reads TGTGCCAGCAGCTTAGTAACAGGAACCTACGAGCAGTACTTC. It codes for CASSLVTGTYEQYF.

The rearrangement uses TRBV15 and TRBJ2-2, with D perhaps TRBD1 (5 bases). The CDR3 has 15 residues. V lost 3 bases and J lost 1, with 9 bases in between. The germline V gene encodes CDR1 LNHNV and CDR2 YYDKDF (reference sequence). In nucleotides, the CDR3 is TGTGCCACCAGCAGGGGTACAGGGAACACCGGGGAGCTGTTTTTT. Translation: CATSRGTGNTGELFF.

The chain links TRBV27 to TRBJ2-3; D is undetermined. The CDR3 sequence is 16 residues long. With 5 bases removed from V and 0 bases from J, the gap between germline ends came to 15 bases. Germline V gives CDR1 MNHEY, CDR2 SMNVEV (reference sequence). In DNA form, the CDR3 reads TGTGCCAGCAGTGTATTGGACGGTACTAGCACAGATACGCAGTATTTT. Translating it yields CASSVLDGTSTDTQYF.

The CDR3 DNA sequence: TGTGCCAGCAGCGTAGAAGGGGGCGGGGGCACAGATACGCAGTATTTT. Amino acid sequence: CASSVEGGGGTDTQYF. The chain combines TRBV9 with TRBJ2-3; TRBD1 is a possible D gene (7 bases). With 0 bases removed from V and 1 base from J, the gap between germline ends came to 12 bases. The CDR3 is 16 residues long. Germline V gives CDR1 SGDLS, CDR2 YYNGEE.

The chain has TRBV6-5 and TRBJ2-3, with 7 bases lining up with TRBD2. The ends lost 6 bases at V and 0 bases at J; junction bases unmatched: 6. The CDR3 is 15 amino acids. Germline V gene sequence: CDR1 MNHEY, CDR2 SVGAGI. CDR3 amino acids: CASSPGTISTDTQYF. Here the CDR3 DNA reads TGTGCCAGCAGCCCCGGGACTATAAGCACAGATACGCAGTATTTT.

The rearrangement joins TRBV2 to TRBJ1-1; D uncertain. Trimming left V 6 bases short and J 6 bases short, with 11 bases between. The CDR3 runs 12 residues. Germline V CDR1 and CDR2: SNHLY, FYNNEI. CDR3 sequence (DNA): TGTGCCAGCAGGATTTATACGGCTGAAGCTTTCTTT. Its protein product is CASRIYTAEAFF.

The chain combines TRBV6-1 with TRBJ2-7; D might be TRBD1 (5 bases). This CDR3 is 18 amino acids long. Germline-derived CDR1 and CDR2 are MNHNS and SASEGT. The germline V and J ends were trimmed by 0 bases and 6 bases, with 24 bases remaining between them. CDR3 amino acids: CASSEAGAIQGLMGEQYF. In DNA, the CDR3 is TGTGCCAGCAGTGAAGCAGGTGCAATCCAGGGTTTGATGGGCGAGCAGTACTTC.

This chain uses TRBV11-3 with TRBJ2-3; D is perhaps TRBD2 (6 bases). The CDR3 loop spans 15 amino acids. The V end was cut by 5 bases, the J end by 1 base, with 13 bases between. The germline CDR1 and CDR2 sequences are SGHNT and YENEEA. In DNA form, the CDR3 reads TGTGCCAGCAGCCGGGCGGGGATGGGCACAGATACGCAGTATTTT. Its protein is CASSRAGMGTDTQYF.

This chain uses TRBV6-1 with TRBJ2-1, with 9 bases identical to TRBD1. Germline loops: CDR1 MNHNS, CDR2 SASEGT. The V and J ends lost 4 bases and 4 bases, in that order; junction bases with no gene match: 8. The CDR3 has 16 amino acids. Here the CDR3 reads CASSARTGEGYNEQFF. In nucleotides, the CDR3 is TGTGCCAGCAGTGCCCGGACAGGGGAAGGGTACAATGAGCAGTTCTTC.

Details on this clone: The same CDR3 can be traced to other DNA sequences in this sample. The gene calls are TRBV5-8 and TRBJ2-5, with TRBD1 matching over 7 bases. The CDR3 extends over 13 amino acids. Trimming cost V 1 base and J 5 bases; bases outside gene matches: 2. The V gene's germline CDR1 is SGHTS and CDR2 YDEGEE. The CDR3 DNA reads as TGTGCCAGCAGCTTGAGACAGGGTGAGACCCAGTACTTC. Its translation is CASSLRQGETQYF.

The rearrangement uses TRBV4-3 and TRBJ2-7, with a tentative D call TRBD2 (5 bases). V lost 2 bases to trimming and J lost 2 bases, with 13 bases between them. The germline CDR1 and CDR2 sequences are LGHNA and YSLEER. This CDR3 contains 15 residues. The CDR3 nucleotides are TGCGCCAGCAGCCAAAGGGCGGGTTCCACCTACGAGCAGTACTTC. Amino acids: CASSQRAGSTYEQYF.

The chain employs TRBV27 and TRBJ1-5, with D perhaps TRBD1 (5 bases). Germline V CDR1 and CDR2: MNHEY, SMNVEV (reference sequence). There are 17 residues in the CDR3. V lost 2 bases and J 4 bases, leaving 18 bases between the germline ends. The CDR3 nucleotides read TGTGCCAGCAGTTTACTTTATAGGGGCAGGGTGAATCAGCCCCAGCATTTT. Translating gives CASSLLYRGRVNQPQHF.

The chain combines TRBV7-8 with TRBJ1-3; D possibly corresponds to TRBD1 (5 bases). The V end was cut by 5 bases, the J end by 4 bases, with 18 bases between. CDR1 SGHVS and CDR2 FQNEAQ come from the germline V gene. This CDR3 region has 16 residues. CDR3 nucleotide sequence: TGTGCCAGCAGCCGTCGGAGGCAGGGATCGGGAAACACCATATATTTT. Protein: CASSRRRQGSGNTIYF.

This chain uses TRBV6-1 with TRBJ1-2; D is undetermined. The CDR3 runs to 10 residues. Germline CDR1 and CDR2: MNHNS and SASEGT. V was cut by 1 base and J by 11 bases, with 5 bases left in between. The CDR3 coding sequence is TGTGCCAGCAGTGAAGAAAGGTACACCTTC. Translation: CASSEERYTF.

This clone was picked up one time. The chain employs TRBV25-1 and TRBJ1-2; D not certain. The CDR3 has 13 residues. Germline V gives CDR1 MGHDK, CDR2 SYGVNS. V lost 2 bases and J lost 4, with 8 bases in between. CDR3 loop: CASSEMAGYGYTF. The CDR3 bases are TGTGCCAGCAGTGAAATGGCAGGCTATGGCTACACCTTC.

The chain carries TRBV7-2 and TRBJ2-1; 7 bases align to TRBD1. Germline V gives CDR1 SGHTA, CDR2 FQGNSA. The CDR3 contains 13 residues. V lost 3 bases, J lost 8 bases, and 4 bases stayed unmatched. CDR3 protein: CASSFDRAYEQFF. In DNA, the CDR3 is TGTGCCAGCAGCTTCGACAGGGCCTATGAGCAGTTCTTC.

This clone has a single count. The chain links TRBV4-3 to TRBJ2-1; TRBD1 matches 9 bases. Germline trimming cut 0 bases from V and 6 bases from J; bases unmatched to any gene: 6. CDR3 length: 16 amino acids. Germline values: CDR1 LGHNA, CDR2 YSLEER. The CDR3 sequence is CASSQEDRGVPNEQFF. The CDR3 DNA follows: TGCGCCAGCAGCCAAGAGGACAGGGGAGTCCCCAATGAGCAGTTCTTC.

The chain employs TRBV9 and TRBJ1-1; possible D gene TRBD1, 6 bases. Germline V gene lookup returns CDR1 SGDLS and CDR2 YYNGEE. CDR3 length equals 13 residues. Trimming removed 2 bases at V and 1 base at J, with 6 bases between. The CDR3 reads CASSVTGNTEAFF. CDR3 DNA sequence: TGTGCCAGCAGCGTGACAGGGAACACTGAAGCTTTCTTT.

This chain links TRBV7-9 with TRBJ2-7; D is undetermined. CDR3 length equals 12 residues. Germline loops: CDR1 SEHNR, CDR2 FQNEAQ (reference sequence). V shed 4 bases and J shed 2 bases, with 6 bases lying between them. The CDR3 bases are TGTGCCAGCAGCTCATGGACCTACGAGCAGTACTTC. Protein product: CASSSWTYEQYF.

The rearrangement joins TRBV4-3 to TRBJ1-1, with TRBD1 as a possible D gene (5 bases). Per the germline V gene, CDR1 is LGHNA and CDR2 is YSLEER. The V and J ends lost 3 bases and 8 bases respectively, with 13 bases between them. The CDR3 covers 13 residues. CDR3 amino acids: CASSQAGGSEAFF. The CDR3 DNA reads as TGCGCCAGCAGCCAGGCCGGGGGATCCGAAGCTTTCTTT.

This sequence joins TRBV19 and TRBJ1-6; D ambiguous. Germline CDR1 and CDR2: LNHDA and SQIVND (reference sequence). V dropped 2 bases and J dropped 10 bases, with 6 bases sitting between them. The CDR3 is 12 residues long. CDR3 in amino acids: CASSISASPLHF. CDR3 sequence (DNA): TGTGCCAGTAGTATATCGGCCTCACCCCTCCACTTT.